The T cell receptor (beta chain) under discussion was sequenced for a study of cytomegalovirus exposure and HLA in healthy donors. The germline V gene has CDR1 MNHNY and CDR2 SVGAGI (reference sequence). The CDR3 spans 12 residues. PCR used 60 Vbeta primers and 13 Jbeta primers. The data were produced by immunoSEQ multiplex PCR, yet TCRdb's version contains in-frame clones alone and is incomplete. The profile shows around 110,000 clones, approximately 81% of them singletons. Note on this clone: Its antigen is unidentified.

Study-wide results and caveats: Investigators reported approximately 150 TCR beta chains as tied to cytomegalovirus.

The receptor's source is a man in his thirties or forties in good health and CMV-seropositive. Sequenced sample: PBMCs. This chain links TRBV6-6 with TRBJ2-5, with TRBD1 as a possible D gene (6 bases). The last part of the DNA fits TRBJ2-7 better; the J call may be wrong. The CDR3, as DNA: TGTGCCAGCGGGGACAACTCCTACGAGCAGTACTTC. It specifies CASGDNSYEQYF.